This record looks at one T cell receptor beta chain sequence and its context. This table comes from immunoSEQ multiplex PCR, and its TCRdb copy is limited to in-frame clones, with some not included. Among 70,000 to 80,000 clones listed, roughly 89% were seen once. This sample stems from a study of blood T cell repertoires in COVID-19. With 4 bases removed from V and 3 bases from J, the gap between germline ends came to 18 bases. The germline gives CDR1 SGHRS, CDR2 YFSETQ. The CDR3 has 16 residues. The V call is TRBV5-1, the J call TRBJ2-3, with D possibly matching TRBD1 (5 bases). Material: peripheral blood. This sequence was found in a human donor in a cohort sampled during active COVID-19. The CDR3 DNA is TGCGCCAGCAGCCCGCAGGGTGCTTTACGGACAGATACGCAGTATTTT. Translated, it gives CASSPQGALRTDTQYF.